What follows are 21 T cell receptor beta chains derived from one specimen sequenced in a study of shared clonotypes between healthy human individuals. Sequencing used immunoSEQ multiplex PCR; TCRdb keeps in-frame clones, though not all of them. The data hold around 1.9 million clones, with about 94% observed a single time. Naive-designated CD8 cells lacked CD45RO, were positively enriched for CCR7, and omitted terminally differentiated effector memory CD45RA+ cells. Material for sequencing was naive CD8+ T cells from PBMCs. The receptors here all came from a man aged 18-30 years in good health. Some clones in this sample may be carry-over from other donors' samples.

A note on this clone: This CDR3 is also generated by other DNA sequences in the sample. V gene TRBV7-6 combines with J gene TRBJ2-7; TRBD2 matches 7 bases. This CDR3 has 13 residues. Germline V gene data show CDR1 as SGHVS and CDR2 as FNYEAQ. J lost 4 bases, V lost 6 bases, and 6 bases had no gene match. DNA of the CDR3: TGTGCCAGCAGTTCGGGAGCGGGGTACGAGCAGTACTTC. Its translation: CASSSGAGYEQYF.

This clone has only a few counts. In nucleotides, the CDR3 is TGTGCCACCAGCAGAGATTTTCGGGGAGAGAGTGAAGCTTTCTTT. Translation: CATSRDFRGESEAFF. The chain recombines TRBV15 with TRBJ1-1; D call uncertain. This CDR3 has 15 residues. Trimming took off 0 bases at V and 7 bases at J, with 15 bases between the two ends. CDR1 is LNHNV, CDR2 YYDKDF, per germline (reference sequence).

V and J are TRBV11-2 and TRBJ2-1; 10 nucleotides agree with TRBD2. Germline-derived CDR1 and CDR2 are SGHAT and FQNNGV. This CDR3 is 15 amino acids long. V trimming: 1 base; J trimming: 9 bases; junction bases outside the gene matches: 6. In DNA, the CDR3 is TGTGCCAGCAGCTTAGTAGCGGGAGGTTGGGGTGAGCAGTTCTTC. This sequence encodes CASSLVAGGWGEQFF. Supplemented by reference TRBV11-2 and TRBJ2-1, the full variable domain reads EAGVAQSPRYKIIEKRQSVAFWCNPISGHATLYWYQQILGQGPKLLIQFQNNGVVDDSQLPKDRFSAERLKGVDSTLKIQPAKLEDSAVYLCASSLVAGGWGEQFFGPGTRLTVL.

The chain joins TRBV5-5 to TRBJ2-1; D is perhaps TRBD1 (6 bases). CDR3 size: 15 residues. V lost 0 bases and J lost 2, with 9 bases in between. The germline CDR1 and CDR2 sequences are SGHKS and YYEKEE (reference sequence). The CDR3 reads CASSLEAGAYNEQFF. The CDR3 DNA reads as TGTGCCAGCAGCTTGGAGGCAGGGGCCTACAATGAGCAGTTCTTC.

The rearrangement links TRBV9 to TRBJ2-1; 8 nucleotides align to TRBD1. V lost 0 bases to trimming and J lost 10 bases; unmatched junction nucleotides: 12. The CDR3 has 16 amino acids. Germline CDR1 is SGDLS and CDR2 is YYNGEE. The CDR3: CASSVDNTGGFGEQFF. The CDR3 nucleotides read TGTGCCAGCAGCGTAGATAATACAGGGGGTTTTGGGGAGCAGTTCTTC.

The chain has TRBV4-1 and TRBJ1-4, with TRBD1 identical over 9 bases. The CDR3 length is 17 residues. Germline trimming cut 4 bases from V and 7 bases from J; bases unmatched to any gene: 13. The germline V gene has CDR1 MGHRA and CDR2 YSYEKL. This CDR3 is CASSLRDRAPLGEKLFF. CDR3 nucleotides: TGCGCCAGCAGCCTCCGGGACAGGGCCCCCCTAGGTGAAAAACTGTTTTTT.

The chain carries TRBV5-6 and TRBJ1-2, with D perhaps matching TRBD1 (5 bases). There are 15 residues in the CDR3. Germline CDR1 SGHDT, CDR2 YYEEEE. V was shortened by 6 bases and J by 5 bases, with 20 bases between the two germline ends. The CDR3 region is CASNEVYQGVYGYTF. The CDR3 DNA is TGTGCCAGCAACGAGGTATATCAGGGTGTTTATGGCTACACCTTC.

This chain joins TRBV5-1 and TRBJ2-3; 14 bases line up with TRBD2. The CDR3 contains 21 residues. With V trimmed by 4 bases and J by 0 bases, 16 bases remained unmatched. CDR1 SGHRS and CDR2 YFSETQ come from the germline V gene. In nucleotides, the CDR3 is TGCGCCAGCAGCCCCTCGGGGGGACTAGCGGGAGTGGTAAGGAGCACAGATACGCAGTATTTT. Its protein is CASSPSGGLAGVVRSTDTQYF.

This rearrangement joins TRBV28 to TRBJ2-1; TRBD2 might be the D (6 bases). The CDR3 runs 16 residues. From germline, CDR1 is MDHEN and CDR2 SYDVKM. The V and J ends lost 10 bases and 0 bases respectively, with 19 bases between them. CDR3 in DNA: TGTGCCACCAAAACATTAGCGGAAAGCTCCTACAATGAGCAGTTCTTC. It yields the protein CATKTLAESSYNEQFF.

V gene TRBV28 combines with J gene TRBJ2-7, with a tentative D call TRBD2 (5 bases). V was clipped by 7 bases and J by 5 bases, with 12 bases between them. The germline V gene has CDR1 MDHEN and CDR2 SYDVKM. The CDR3 extends over 12 amino acids. This CDR3 reads CASTRAYHEQYF. The CDR3 DNA sequence: TGTGCCAGCACGCGGGCTTACCACGAGCAGTACTTC.

This rearrangement joins TRBV7-9 to TRBJ2-7; D possibly corresponds to TRBD2 (5 bases). This CDR3 region has 17 residues. The V and J ends lost 5 bases and 1 base respectively, with 21 bases between them. Germline CDR1 reads SEHNR; CDR2 reads FQNEAQ (reference sequence). The CDR3 region has the DNA TGTGCCAGCAGCCCCCGCTCCCCCGGGGAGAGGTCCTACGAGCAGTACTTC. Amino acid sequence: CASSPRSPGERSYEQYF.

The chain is built from TRBV5-6 and TRBJ2-7; possibly TRBD2 for D (6 bases). The germline gives CDR1 SGHDT, CDR2 YYEEEE. The CDR3 loop spans 13 amino acids. Trimming left V 4 bases short and J 6 bases short, with 14 bases between. CDR3 DNA: TGTGCCAGCAGCAGTCTCATGCGGGGCGAGCAGTACTTC. It codes for CASSSLMRGEQYF.

This chain joins TRBV25-1 and TRBJ2-1; TRBD2 aligns across 12 bases. CDR3 size: 15 residues. Trimming removed 3 bases from V and 10 bases from J; junction bases left unmatched: 7. Germline V gives CDR1 MGHDK, CDR2 SYGVNS. Written as DNA, the CDR3 is TGTGCCAGCAGTGACCGACTAGCGGGAGTCGGGGAGCAGTTCTTC. It is translated as CASSDRLAGVGEQFF. The entire variable domain, with the rest obtained from reference TRBV25-1 and TRBJ2-1, is as follows: EADIYQTPRYLVIGTGKKITLECSQTMGHDKMYWYQQDPGMELHLIHYSYGVNSTEKGDLSSESTVSRIRTEHFPLTLESARPSHTSQYLCASSDRLAGVGEQFFGPGTRLTVL.

The V gene is TRBV4-2, the J gene TRBJ1-5; TRBD1 matches 9 bases. The germline CDR1 and CDR2 sequences are LGHNA and YNFKEQ. The J segment lost 5 bases and the V segment lost 1 base, leaving 9 bases of the junction unmatched. The CDR3 is made up of 17 amino acids. The CDR3: CASSQGDRARPHQPQHF. As DNA, the CDR3 is TGTGCCAGCAGCCAAGGGGACAGGGCGCGTCCCCATCAGCCCCAGCATTTT.

Regarding this clone: The junction differs from germline at one of its ends, possibly a read error. The V and J genes are TRBV27 and TRBJ2-1; 9 positions agree with TRBD2. Germline values: CDR1 MNHEY, CDR2 SMNVEV (reference sequence). This CDR3 comprises 17 residues. DNA of the CDR3: TGTGCCAGCAGTATATCCGTAGCGGGAGCGGGTTACAATGAGCAGTTCTTC. It codes for CASSISVAGAGYNEQFF.

The rearrangement uses TRBV27 and TRBJ2-7; no clear D gene. In germline, CDR1 is MNHEY, CDR2 SMNVEV (reference sequence). The CDR3 consists of 16 residues. V was clipped by 0 bases and J by 2 bases, with 14 bases between them. CDR3 amino acids: CASSLSEGLTPYEQYF. Written as DNA, the CDR3 is TGTGCCAGCAGTTTATCTGAAGGGCTTACACCCTACGAGCAGTACTTC.

A word on this clone: Given a much more abundant clone one base away, this may be a read error. The same CDR3 also results from other DNA sequences found in this sample. The gene calls are TRBV7-2 and TRBJ2-7, with D hard to call. Trimming shortened V by 2 bases and J by 3 bases, and 5 bases separated the two germline ends. The CDR3 sequence is 12 residues long. Germline lookup yields CDR1 SGHTA and CDR2 FQGNSA. Written as DNA, the CDR3 is TGTGCCAGCAGCTTATTCGGCTACGAGCAGTACTTC. Its translation: CASSLFGYEQYF.

This chain joins TRBV19 and TRBJ2-3, with a weak D call TRBD1 (6 bases). The V end lost 0 bases, the J end lost 1 base, and 11 bases lay between the germline ends. CDR1 is LNHDA and CDR2 is SQIVND in the germline V gene (reference sequence). This CDR3 comprises 16 residues. CDR3 loop: CASSIEQGEGTDTQYF. The CDR3 nucleotides read TGTGCCAGTAGTATAGAACAGGGTGAAGGCACAGATACGCAGTATTTT.

The table lists this clone with a few counts. The chain recombines TRBV14 with TRBJ1-2; tentatively, D is TRBD1 (6 bases). The germline V gene encodes CDR1 SGHDN and CDR2 FVKESK. This CDR3 is 14 amino acids long. V shed 2 bases and J shed 8 bases, with 15 bases lying between them. CDR3 sequence reads: CASSQRSPRGGYTF. The CDR3 DNA reads TGTGCCAGCAGCCAACGTAGCCCCAGGGGAGGCTACACCTTC.

The J gene is TRBJ2-7, the V gene TRBV28; 7 nucleotides match TRBD2. CDR3 length: 16 amino acids. Germline assignment: CDR1 MDHEN and CDR2 SYDVKM. J gave up 0 bases and V 5 bases, and 10 bases lay outside the gene matches. As DNA, the CDR3 is TGTGCCAGCAGTCCCTTGGGAGCGGGGAGCTCCTACGAGCAGTACTTC. Amino acid sequence: CASSPLGAGSSYEQYF. The variable domain in full, with the rest retrieved from reference TRBV28 and TRBJ2-7, is DVKVTQSSRYLVKRTGEKVFLECVQDMDHENMFWYRQDPGLGLRLIYFSYDVKMKEKGDIPEGYSVSREKKERFSLILESASTNQTSMYLCASSPLGAGSSYEQYFGPGTRLTVT.

V usage is TRBV5-4 and J usage is TRBJ2-7; D ambiguous. CDR3 length: 13 residues. Germline V gene data show CDR1 as SGHNT and CDR2 as YYREEE (reference sequence). The V and J ends lost 4 bases and 3 bases respectively, with 11 bases between them. The CDR3 DNA follows: TGTGCCAGCAGCCTGGGATCGAACTACGAGCAGTACTTC. This translates into CASSLGSNYEQYF.